The 27 T cell receptor beta chains reported below all come from one sample, sequenced in a study of blood T cell repertoires in COVID-19. Profiled with immunoSEQ multiplex PCR; TCRdb holds only in-frame clones, not every one. The sample records 65,000 to 75,000 clones, about 81% being singletons. Source material: peripheral blood. These receptors were taken from a man older than 75 with acute or convalescent COVID-19.

The rearrangement joins TRBV15 to TRBJ1-5, with D possibly being TRBD1 (6 bases). Deletions cut 1 base from V and 4 bases from J, with 20 bases between. There are 18 residues in the CDR3. Germline V CDR1 and CDR2: LNHNV, YYDKDF (reference sequence). CDR3 bases: TGTGCCACCAGCAGAGGGGACAACTCCCGGATCGGGAATCAGCCCCAGCATTTT. As protein: CATSRGDNSRIGNQPQHF.

J is TRBJ1-2 and V is TRBV6-2 or TRBV6-3, with D perhaps matching TRBD1 (6 bases). Trimming stripped 5 bases from V and 2 bases from J, with 9 bases between. The CDR3 extends over 13 amino acids. Germline CDR1 and CDR2: MNHEY and SVGEGT. The CDR3 nucleotides read TGTGCCAGCAGTGCCGACAGGAACTATGGCTACACCTTC. It is translated as CASSADRNYGYTF.

The rearrangement uses TRBV7-2 and TRBJ2-7, with 11 bases that match TRBD2. Germline V gene lookup returns CDR1 SGHTA and CDR2 FQGNSA. V lost 4 bases to trimming and J lost 3 bases; unmatched junction nucleotides: 5. This CDR3 has 15 residues. CDR3 protein: CASSSRLAGFYEQYF. In nucleotides, the CDR3 is TGTGCCAGCAGCTCCAGACTAGCGGGGTTCTACGAGCAGTACTTC.

This clone has a single count. This chain joins TRBV5-1 and TRBJ2-7, with TRBD1 identical over 7 bases. V shed 4 bases and J 4 bases; nucleotides not matched to a gene: 8. Germline CDR1 SGHRS, CDR2 YFSETQ. The CDR3 spans 14 residues. CDR3 sequence: CASSPGTVAYEQYF. DNA of the CDR3: TGCGCCAGCAGCCCCGGGACAGTGGCGTACGAGCAGTACTTC.

V is TRBV5-1 and J is TRBJ2-7; TRBD2 matches 8 bases. The CDR3 has 17 amino acids. V lost 2 bases, J lost 2 bases, and 12 bases stayed unmatched. CDR1 is SGHRS and CDR2 is YFSETQ in the germline V gene. The DNA of the CDR3 is TGCGCCAGCAGCTTCCGGCGTCTGGGGCGGGAGGCCTACGAGCAGTACTTC. Protein sequence: CASSFRRLGREAYEQYF.

J is TRBJ1-4 and V is TRBV7-2, with D possibly matching TRBD1 (5 bases). The CDR3 covers 15 residues. CDR1 is SGHTA and CDR2 is FQGNSA in the germline V gene. The ends were cut back, 5 bases at V and 5 bases at J, with 15 bases in the middle. CDR3 sequence reads: CASSAHGGGNEKLFF. The DNA of the CDR3 is TGTGCCAGCAGCGCCCACGGGGGAGGGAATGAAAAACTGTTTTTT. The full variable domain, rest sourced from reference TRBV7-2 and TRBJ1-4, is GAGVSQSPSNKVTEKGKDVELRCDPISGHTALYWYRQSLGQGLEFLIYFQGNSAPDKSGLPSDRFSAERTGGSVSTLTIQRTQQEDSAVYLCASSAHGGGNEKLFFGSGTQLSVL.

This clone has at least ten counts. This chain links TRBV5-1 with TRBJ2-2, with TRBD2 matching 8 bases. The V segment lost 1 base and the J segment 2 bases; nucleotides outside the gene matches: 4. CDR3 length: 16 amino acids. Germline CDR1 reads SGHRS; CDR2 reads YFSETQ. Here the CDR3 DNA reads TGCGCCAGCAGCTTGTTGTTAGCGGGAAACACCGGGGAGCTGTTTTTT. Amino acid sequence: CASSLLLAGNTGELFF.

This clone came up once. The V gene is TRBV5-1, the J gene TRBJ2-2, with TRBD2 as a possible D gene (5 bases). The germline V and J ends were trimmed by 0 bases and 4 bases, with 10 bases remaining between them. CDR1 is SGHRS, CDR2 YFSETQ, per germline. CDR3 length: 15 amino acids. CDR3 sequence: CASSLAGDGTGELFF. DNA of the CDR3: TGCGCCAGCAGCTTGGCCGGGGATGGCACCGGGGAGCTGTTTTTT.

V is TRBV7-3 and J is TRBJ2-1, with 9 bases identical to TRBD2. Germline V gives CDR1 SGHTA, CDR2 FQGTGA. V gave up 1 base and J gave up 8 bases; unmatched junction bases: 9. This CDR3 spans 16 amino acids. Here the CDR3 reads CASSLRRGRASDEQFF. DNA of the CDR3: TGTGCCAGCAGCTTAAGACGCGGGAGGGCCAGCGATGAGCAGTTCTTC. Full variable domain (remainder filled in from reference TRBV7-3 and TRBJ2-1): GAGVSQTPSNKVTEKGKYVELRCDPISGHTALYWYRQSLGQGPEFLIYFQGTGAADDSGLPNDRFFAVRPEGSVSTLKIQRTERGDSAVYLCASSLRRGRASDEQFFGPGTRLTVL.

In its sample, this clone was seen once. The rearrangement links TRBV12-3 or TRBV12-4 to TRBJ2-2, with a weak D call TRBD1 (6 bases). The V and J ends lost 6 bases and 7 bases respectively, with 12 bases between them. The CDR3 extends over 13 amino acids. The chain's CDR3 is CASSPGAGGELFF. The CDR3 bases are TGTGCCAGCAGCCCAGGGGCGGGCGGGGAGCTGTTTTTT.

The chain recombines TRBV6-2 or TRBV6-3 with TRBJ2-7; tentatively, D is TRBD2 (6 bases). The CDR3 is 14 amino acids. The germline gives CDR1 MNHEY, CDR2 SVGEGT. V was pared by 4 bases and J by 2 bases, with 12 bases between. The DNA of the CDR3 is TGTGCCAGCAGTTCTGCCGGGAGTCCCTACGAGCAGTACTTC. Protein sequence: CASSSAGSPYEQYF.

J is TRBJ2-5 and V is TRBV2; TRBD2 aligns across 9 bases. Unmatched junction bases numbered 12, after V lost 11 bases and J lost 2 bases. The CDR3 spans 15 residues. CDR1 is SNHLY and CDR2 is FYNNEI in the germline V gene. The CDR3 protein is CAGGREGSFQETQYF. CDR3 sequence (DNA): TGTGCCGGGGGGCGGGAGGGCTCGTTTCAAGAGACCCAGTACTTC. Full variable domain (rest looked up from reference TRBV2 and TRBJ2-5): EPEVTQTPSHQVTQMGQEVILRCVPISNHLYFYWYRQILGQKVEFLVSFYNNEISEKSEIFDDQFSVERPDGSNFTLKIRSTKLEDSAMYFCAGGREGSFQETQYFGPGTRLLVL.

V and J are TRBV19 and TRBJ2-3; D possibly corresponds to TRBD2 (6 bases). V lost 6 bases and J 2 bases, leaving 9 bases between the germline ends. Per germline, CDR1 LNHDA and CDR2 SQIVND (reference sequence). This CDR3 is 13 amino acids long. The CDR3 region has the DNA TGTGCCAGTAGGGGACTCCTCACAGATACGCAGTATTTT. It yields the protein CASRGLLTDTQYF.

The rearrangement links TRBV6-1 to TRBJ2-1; D not certain. The CDR3 sequence is 12 residues long. Trimming cost V 3 bases and J 9 bases, with 9 bases left between them. CDR1 and CDR2 (germline): MNHNS, SASEGT. As DNA, the CDR3 is TGTGCCAGCAGTGACGGTTTTGCTGAGCAGTTCTTC. As protein: CASSDGFAEQFF.

The chain uses TRBV3-1 (or the pseudogene TRBV3-2) and TRBJ2-7, with D possibly TRBD2 on 6 matching bases. With 5 bases removed from V and 6 bases from J, the gap between germline ends came to 14 bases. CDR1 is LGHDT and CDR2 is YNNKEL in the germline V gene (reference sequence). This CDR3 has 13 amino acids. Here the CDR3 reads CASSARLVGEQYF. Here the CDR3 DNA reads TGTGCCAGCAGCGCCCGACTAGTGGGCGAGCAGTACTTC.

The chain links TRBV10-3 to TRBJ1-1; perhaps TRBD1 as D (5 bases). Per germline, CDR1 ENHRY and CDR2 SYGVKD. Trimming stripped 6 bases from V and 8 bases from J, with 13 bases between. CDR3 length: 12 residues. This chain's CDR3 is CAIRALGLEAFF. In DNA form, the CDR3 reads TGTGCCATCAGGGCATTGGGACTCGAAGCTTTCTTT.

The J gene is TRBJ1-4, the V gene TRBV5-5, with D unresolved. V gave up 0 bases and J gave up 6 bases, with 6 bases separating them. CDR3 length: 13 amino acids. Germline loops: CDR1 SGHKS, CDR2 YYEKEE (reference sequence). The CDR3: CASSLAFDEKLFF. In DNA form, the CDR3 reads TGTGCCAGCAGCTTGGCTTTCGATGAAAAACTGTTTTTT.

The chain joins TRBV19 to TRBJ2-7; D is possibly TRBD2 (7 bases). V was shortened by 10 bases and J by 6 bases, with 22 bases between the two germline ends. The CDR3 covers 14 residues. Per the germline V gene, CDR1 is LNHDA and CDR2 is SQIVND (reference sequence). CDR3: CATRGGILSGEQYF. The DNA of the CDR3 is TGTGCCACCAGGGGAGGGATCCTCTCGGGCGAGCAGTACTTC. Full variable domain (outside the CDR3, taken from reference TRBV19 and TRBJ2-7): DGGITQSPKYLFRKEGQNVTLSCEQNLNHDAMYWYRQDPGQGLRLIYYSQIVNDFQKGDIAEGYSVSREKKESFPLTVTSAQKNPTAFYLCATRGGILSGEQYFGPGTRLTVT.

CDR3 sequence (DNA): TGCGCCAGCAGGAGCGGACAGGGGCCTATGAGCTACACCTTC. This translates into CASRSGQGPMSYTF. The V gene is TRBV10-2, the J gene TRBJ1-2; 9 bases are shared with TRBD1. Germline V gene data show CDR1 as WSHSY and CDR2 as SAAADI. The trim removed 6 bases at V and 9 bases at J, leaving 11 bases unmatched. CDR3 size: 14 residues.

This clone was observed a few times. The chain combines TRBV5-1 with TRBJ2-7, with 9 positions matching TRBD1. Germline-derived CDR1 and CDR2 are SGHRS and YFSETQ. The CDR3 extends over 15 amino acids. J lost 5 bases, V lost 4 bases, and 10 bases had no gene match. This CDR3 is CASSLTGQGIDEQYF. The CDR3 DNA reads as TGCGCCAGCAGCCTGACGGGACAGGGCATTGACGAGCAGTACTTC.

The gene calls are TRBV18 and TRBJ2-4; D is unresolved. The CDR3 loop spans 13 amino acids. Deletions cut 6 bases from V and 8 bases from J, with 14 bases between. Germline loops: CDR1 KGHSH, CDR2 LQKENI. The CDR3 region is CASSPRSTHIQYF. The DNA of the CDR3 is TGTGCCAGCTCCCCGAGAAGTACGCACATTCAGTACTTC.

This sequence joins TRBV20-1 and TRBJ2-3; D is unresolved. Between the trimmed V and J ends, which lost 3 bases and 0 bases, there was a span of 10 bases. Germline V CDR1 and CDR2: DFQATT, SNEGSKA (reference sequence). There are 14 residues in the CDR3. CDR3 bases: TGCAGTGCTAGTTTGCTAGTAAGCACAGATACGCAGTATTTT. Encoded protein: CSASLLVSTDTQYF.

The chain carries TRBV29-1 and TRBJ2-1, with a possible D match to TRBD1 (5 bases). CDR1 and CDR2 (germline): SQVTM, ANQGSEA. V was trimmed by 0 bases and J by 4 bases, leaving 16 bases between them. This CDR3 is 16 amino acids long. In DNA form, the CDR3 reads TGCAGCGTTGAAGATATTGCCACAGGTAGATACAATGAGCAGTTCTTC. Protein sequence: CSVEDIATGRYNEQFF.

The chain combines TRBV11-2 with TRBJ2-1; TRBD2 matches at 11 bases. In germline, CDR1 is SGHAT, CDR2 FQNNGV. V lost 5 bases and J lost 6; bases outside the gene matches: 6. CDR3 length: 15 amino acids. CDR3 sequence (DNA): TGTGCCAGCAGCGCCGGACTAGCGGGCCCCAATGAGCAGTTCTTC. It encodes CASSAGLAGPNEQFF. Drawing the rest from reference TRBV11-2 and TRBJ2-1, the complete variable domain is EAGVAQSPRYKIIEKRQSVAFWCNPISGHATLYWYQQILGQGPKLLIQFQNNGVVDDSQLPKDRFSAERLKGVDSTLKIQPAKLEDSAVYLCASSAGLAGPNEQFFGPGTRLTVL.

This sequence joins TRBV11-3 and TRBJ2-7, with 7 bases that match TRBD1. From germline, CDR1 is SGHNT and CDR2 YENEEA. V lost 4 bases, J lost 6 bases, and 6 bases stayed unmatched. CDR3 size: 13 residues. Written as DNA, the CDR3 is TGTGCCAGCAGCTCAGAGACAGGGTCCGAGCAGTACTTC. Translating gives CASSSETGSEQYF.

Only a few counts were recorded for this clone. The chain is built from TRBV19 and TRBJ1-5; possibly TRBD1 for D (6 bases). This CDR3 has 14 amino acids. The V gene's germline CDR1 is LNHDA and CDR2 SQIVND (reference sequence). Trimming stripped 4 bases from V and 7 bases from J, with 14 bases between. The DNA of the CDR3 is TGTGCCAGTAGTACCTCAGGGGCGGGCCAGCCCCAGCATTTT. This sequence encodes CASSTSGAGQPQHF.

The rearrangement uses TRBV7-9 and TRBJ2-5; 12 nucleotides agree with TRBD2. Germline CDR1 SEHNR, CDR2 FQNEAQ (reference sequence). V lost 5 bases, J lost 9 bases, and 4 bases stayed unmatched. This CDR3 comprises 13 residues. CDR3: CASSPGTSGPQYF. CDR3 coding DNA: TGTGCCAGCAGCCCAGGGACTAGCGGGCCCCAGTACTTC.